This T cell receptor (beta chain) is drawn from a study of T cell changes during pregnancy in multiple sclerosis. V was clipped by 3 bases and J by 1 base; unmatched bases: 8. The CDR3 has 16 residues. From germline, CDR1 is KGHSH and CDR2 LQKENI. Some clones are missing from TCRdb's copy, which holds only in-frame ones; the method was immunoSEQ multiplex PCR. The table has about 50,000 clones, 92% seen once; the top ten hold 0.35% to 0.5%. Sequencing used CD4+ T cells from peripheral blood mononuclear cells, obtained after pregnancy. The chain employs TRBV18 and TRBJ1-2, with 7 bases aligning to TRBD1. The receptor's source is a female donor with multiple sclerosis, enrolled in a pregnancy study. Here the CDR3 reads CASSPQGQAINYGYTF. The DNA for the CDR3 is TGTGCCAGCTCACCTCAAGGACAGGCGATTAACTATGGCTACACCTTC.